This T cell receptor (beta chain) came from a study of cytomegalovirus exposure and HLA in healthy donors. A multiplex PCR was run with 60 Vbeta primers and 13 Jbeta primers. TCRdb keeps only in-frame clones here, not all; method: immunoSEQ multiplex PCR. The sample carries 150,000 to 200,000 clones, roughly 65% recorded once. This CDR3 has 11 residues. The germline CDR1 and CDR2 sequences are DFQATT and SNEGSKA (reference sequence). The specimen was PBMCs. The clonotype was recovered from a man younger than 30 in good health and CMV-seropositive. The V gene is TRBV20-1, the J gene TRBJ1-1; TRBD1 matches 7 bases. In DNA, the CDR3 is TGCAGGGCAGGGGGACCCACTGAAGCTTTCTTT. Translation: CRAGGPTEAFF.